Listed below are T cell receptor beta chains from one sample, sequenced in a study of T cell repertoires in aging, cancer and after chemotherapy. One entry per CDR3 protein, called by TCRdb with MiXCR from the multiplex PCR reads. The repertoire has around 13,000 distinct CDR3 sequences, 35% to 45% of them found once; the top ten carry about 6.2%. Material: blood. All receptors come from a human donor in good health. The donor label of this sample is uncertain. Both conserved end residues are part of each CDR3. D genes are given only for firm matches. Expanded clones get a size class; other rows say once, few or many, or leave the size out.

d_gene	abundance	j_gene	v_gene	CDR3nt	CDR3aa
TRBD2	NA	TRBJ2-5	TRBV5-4	TGTGCCAGCAGTCACGCTGGTAGCGGGGGGCCGGAGACCCAGTACTTC	CASSHAGSGGPETQYF
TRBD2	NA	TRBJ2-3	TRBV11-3	TGTGCCAGCAGCCCGGGGGGGACGGGTACGCAGTATTTT	CASSPGGTGTQYF
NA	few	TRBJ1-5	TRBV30	TGTGCCTGGGCAAACACGGGTAATCAGCCCCAGCATTTT	CAWANTGNQPQHF
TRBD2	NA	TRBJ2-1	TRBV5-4	TGTGCCAGCAGCAGGCCGGGGGGGGCCAATGAGCAGTTCTTC	CASSRPGGANEQFF
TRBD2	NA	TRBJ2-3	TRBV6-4	TGTGCCAGCAGTGAGGGCGGGGGGGCCGGTACGCAGTATTTT	CASSEGGGAGTQYF
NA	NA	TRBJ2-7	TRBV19	TGTGCCAGTAGTATTAGCGGTACTACCTACGAGCAGTACTTC	CASSISGTTYEQYF
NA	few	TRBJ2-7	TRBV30	TGTGCCTGTTCCGGGGACGTCACCTACGAGCAGTACTTC	CACSGDVTYEQYF
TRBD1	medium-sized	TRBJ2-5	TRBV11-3	TGTGCCAGCAGCGACATTTGGACAGGGGGCGCAAGAGAGACCCAGTACTTC	CASSDIWTGGARETQYF
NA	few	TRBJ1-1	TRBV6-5	TGTGCCAGCAGATCAGGAGGAGGGACTGAAGCTTTCTTT	CASRSGGGTEAFF
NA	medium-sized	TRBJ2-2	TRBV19	TGTGCCAGTAGTTCCCCAATAATGAACACCGGGGAGCTGTTTTTT	CASSSPIMNTGELFF
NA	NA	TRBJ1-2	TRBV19	TGTGCCAGTAGTGAGGGACGGCGACGGTATGGCTACACCTTC	CASSEGRRRYGYTF
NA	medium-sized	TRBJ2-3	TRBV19	TGTGCCAGTAGTATAAAGCCGGCGAATACGCAGTATTTT	CASSIKPANTQYF
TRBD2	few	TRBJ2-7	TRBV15	TGTGCCACCAGCTCCCCTAGCGGGGTTCTCGAGCAGTACTTC	CATSSPSGVLEQYF